Presented here are 13 T cell receptor beta chains from one specimen sequenced in a study of identical twins. In TCRdb, the 5' RACE reads were re-called with MiXCR into one record per CDR3 protein. The sample has approximately 230,000 distinct CDR3 sequences; 5% to 7% are singletons. A further study also used this sample, focusing on T cells expressing NK-cell markers.

Sequenced input: CD8+ T cells sorted from blood. These receptors were obtained from a woman aged 18-29 years in good health.

Only a few counts were recorded for this clonotype. The J gene is TRBJ2-1, the V gene TRBV29-1, with D uncertain. Germline lookup yields CDR1 SQVTM and CDR2 ANQGSEA. The CDR3 loop spans 11 amino acids. The V gene lost 3 bases and the J gene lost 10 bases, with 10 bases spanning the gap. CDR3 in amino acids: CSVDHSTEQFF. In DNA, the CDR3 is TGCAGCGTTGATCACTCCACGGAGCAGTTCTTC.

This clonotype was observed a few times. The J gene is TRBJ2-2, the V gene TRBV9; D is possibly TRBD1 or TRBD2 (5 bases each). This CDR3 is built from 17 residues. Per germline, CDR1 SGDLS and CDR2 YYNGEE. The V end lost 0 bases, the J end lost 1 base, and 13 bases lay between the germline ends. CDR3 DNA sequence: TGTGCCAGCAGCGTAGACTCCGGGGCCCTGAACACCGGGGAGCTGTTTTTT. Its protein product is CASSVDSGALNTGELFF.

This clonotype was counted ten times or more. The chain is built from TRBV20-1 and TRBJ2-5; weak D call: TRBD2 (5 bases). The germline CDR1 and CDR2 sequences are DFQATT and SNEGSKA (reference sequence). V shed 4 bases and J shed 5 bases, with 20 bases lying between them. The CDR3 has 15 residues. CDR3 loop: CSATRPRGKGETQYF. The CDR3 region has the DNA TGCAGTGCTACCCGCCCTAGAGGGAAGGGCGAGACCCAGTACTTC.

This clonotype was counted only a few times. The V and J genes are TRBV9 and TRBJ1-1; the D is unclear. CDR1 is SGDLS, CDR2 YYNGEE, per germline. Between the trimmed V and J ends, which lost 0 bases and 4 bases, there was a span of 10 bases. CDR3 length: 14 amino acids. The CDR3 region has the DNA TGTGCCAGCAGCGTAGAGGCCGGTGGCACTGAAGCTTTCTTT. Translating it yields CASSVEAGGTEAFF.

The chain links TRBV7-2 to TRBJ2-7, with a possible D match to TRBD1 (7 bases). The CDR3 contains 14 residues. With 7 bases removed from V and 0 bases from J, the gap between germline ends came to 13 bases. In germline, CDR1 is SGHTA, CDR2 FQGNSA. The CDR3 nucleotides are TGTGCCAGCACCCCAGGGGGGAGCTCCTACGAGCAGTACTTC. Translation gives CASTPGGSSYEQYF.

CDR3 DNA sequence: TGTGCCAGCAGCTTTACTAGCGGTTTCAATGAGCAGTTCTTC. This translates into CASSFTSGFNEQFF. The V call is TRBV7-9, the J call TRBJ2-1; 8 nucleotides match TRBD2. Germline V gene lookup returns CDR1 SEHNR and CDR2 FQNEAQ (reference sequence). Trimming took 3 bases from V and 6 from J; bases not matched to a gene: 4. This CDR3 region has 14 residues. Combining the CDR3 with reference TRBV7-9 and TRBJ2-1 gives the whole variable domain DTGVSQNPRHKITKRGQNVTFRCDPISEHNRLYWYRQTLGQGPEFLTYFQNEAQLEKSRLLSDRFSAERPKGSFSTLEIQRTEQGDSAMYLCASSFTSGFNEQFFGPGTRLTVL.

The chain is built from TRBV2 and TRBJ2-7; TRBD2 might be the D (7 bases). Trimming removed 6 bases at V and 4 bases at J, with 13 bases between. The CDR3 loop spans 13 amino acids. The germline V gene encodes CDR1 SNHLY and CDR2 FYNNEI. CDR3 DNA sequence: TGTGCCAGCAGCGGGGGGCGTCAATACGAGCAGTACTTC. Translating it yields CASSGGRQYEQYF.

V is TRBV24-1 and J is TRBJ2-2; 8 bases are a match to TRBD1. The germline CDR1 and CDR2 sequences are KGHDR and SFDVKD. The CDR3 runs 12 residues. Trimming cost V 9 bases and J 6 bases; bases outside gene matches: 2. In DNA, the CDR3 is TGTGCCACCGGACAGGGCTCCGGGGAGCTGTTTTTT. It encodes CATGQGSGELFF.

This clonotype was detected only a few times. The J gene is TRBJ2-7, the V gene TRBV20-1; 9 bases match TRBD2. The CDR3 has 15 amino acids. Germline V CDR1 and CDR2: DFQATT, SNEGSKA (reference sequence). With V trimmed by 5 bases and J by 0 bases, 8 bases remained unmatched. The CDR3 nucleotides are TGCAGTGCTGCCCGTGGTAGCGGGAGCTCCTACGAGCAGTACTTC. Protein sequence: CSAARGSGSSYEQYF.

This clonotype was detected only a few times. V gene TRBV7-8 combines with J gene TRBJ2-7; TRBD2 matches at 10 bases. The V gene's germline CDR1 is SGHVS and CDR2 FQNEAQ. This CDR3 is built from 16 residues. The trim removed 2 bases at V and 4 bases at J, leaving 8 bases unmatched. The CDR3 sequence is CASSLRNSGGRYEQYF. DNA for the CDR3: TGTGCCAGCAGCTTACGGAATAGCGGGGGGAGGTACGAGCAGTACTTC.

This clonotype has more than one count but fewer than ten. The chain couples TRBV2 to TRBJ1-5; D is ambiguous. The germline V gene has CDR1 SNHLY and CDR2 FYNNEI. CDR3 length equals 13 residues. With 1 base removed from V and 5 bases from J, the gap between germline ends came to 6 bases. The CDR3 region is CASSEGTDQPQHF. CDR3 sequence (DNA): TGTGCCAGCAGTGAAGGAACTGATCAGCCCCAGCATTTT.

This clonotype was counted ten times or more. The chain joins TRBV19 to TRBJ2-5; weak D call: TRBD2 (5 bases). Germline CDR1 reads LNHDA; CDR2 reads SQIVND (reference sequence). This CDR3 contains 17 residues. V dropped 1 base and J dropped 2 bases, with 17 bases sitting between them. CDR3 region: CASSIGVAPAAQETQYF. CDR3 DNA: TGTGCCAGTAGTATAGGGGTCGCCCCAGCGGCTCAAGAGACCCAGTACTTC.

This clonotype was seen only a few times. The V and J genes are TRBV7-9 and TRBJ1-4; D not certain. CDR1 SEHNR and CDR2 FQNEAQ come from the germline V gene (reference sequence). The CDR3 covers 14 residues. With 5 bases removed from V and 8 bases from J, the gap between germline ends came to 15 bases. The CDR3 DNA sequence: TGTGCCAGCAGCGATCTTGGGGTTGGCGAAAAACTGTTTTTT. Translating gives CASSDLGVGEKLFF. The variable domain in full, with the rest retrieved from reference TRBV7-9 and TRBJ1-4, is DTGVSQNPRHKITKRGQNVTFRCDPISEHNRLYWYRQTLGQGPEFLTYFQNEAQLEKSRLLSDRFSAERPKGSFSTLEIQRTEQGDSAMYLCASSDLGVGEKLFFGSGTQLSVL.